The entry below describes one T cell receptor (beta chain). Antigen: not known. The data are from a study of T cell responses to AZD1222 COVID-19 vaccine. On the study more broadly: Pooled together were second doses at about 4 or about 12 weeks. General study results and limits: Mostly white British, mostly female donors; authors suggested clonal diversity may be underestimated.

V lost 0 bases and J 9 bases, leaving 15 bases between the germline ends. This CDR3 region has 15 residues. CDR1 and CDR2 (germline): MNHEY, SMNVEV (reference sequence). Measured with immunoSEQ multiplex PCR; TCRdb has only the in-frame clones, and not every one. Of approximately 100,000 clones listed, 90% to 95% are singletons. This TCR was recovered from an adult in good health. The chain employs TRBV27 and TRBJ2-1, with D possibly being TRBD2 (5 bases). Sample: peripheral blood, taken on day 0 of AZD1222 vaccination. The CDR3 loop is CASSLSGYRRGEQFF. DNA for the CDR3: TGTGCCAGCAGTTTATCAGGCTACCGACGGGGTGAGCAGTTCTTC.